Below, 17 T cell receptor beta chains from the same sample are listed, as sequenced in a study of T cells after yellow fever vaccination. One entry per CDR3 protein, called by TCRdb with MiXCR from the 5' RACE reads. The sample yields about 330,000 distinct CDR3 sequences, about 4% seen once. This material consisted of PBMCs, taken 5 days after the yellow fever booster vaccination. Receptor source: a man between 18 and 29 years old who received the YFV17D yellow fever vaccine.

This clonotype was counted ten times or more. The chain joins TRBV24-1 to TRBJ2-1; 8 bases line up with TRBD2. The germline V gene has CDR1 KGHDR and CDR2 SFDVKD. The CDR3 runs 16 residues. The J segment lost 4 bases and the V segment lost 2 bases, leaving 6 bases of the junction unmatched. The CDR3 DNA is TGTGCCACCAGTGATTACGGGGGGGTGGGGTACAATGAGCAGTTCTTC. Residues: CATSDYGGVGYNEQFF.

This clonotype occurred many times. The chain has TRBV27 and TRBJ2-1; D assignment may be TRBD1 or TRBD2 (5 bases each). CDR3 length equals 12 residues. With 1 base removed from V and 7 bases from J, the gap between germline ends came to 5 bases. Germline lookup yields CDR1 MNHEY and CDR2 SMNVEV (reference sequence). CDR3 region: CASSLWGNEQFF. DNA of the CDR3: TGTGCCAGCAGTTTATGGGGGAATGAGCAGTTCTTC.

This clonotype has ten or more counts. The chain recombines TRBV6-2 or TRBV6-3 with TRBJ1-2, with TRBD1 matching 7 bases. CDR1 and CDR2 from the germline V gene are MNHEY and SVGEGT. The CDR3 totals 13 residues. Unmatched junction bases numbered 3, after V lost 6 bases and J lost 2 bases. CDR3 in amino acids: CASSRGLNYGYTF. CDR3 DNA: TGTGCCAGCAGCAGGGGGTTGAACTATGGCTACACCTTC.

This clonotype has ten or more counts. The chain is built from TRBV7-3 and TRBJ1-2, with 9 positions matching TRBD1. With 4 bases clipped from V and 9 bases from J, the junction kept 6 bases outside the gene matches. CDR1 SGHTA and CDR2 FQGTGA come from the germline V gene. This CDR3 comprises 13 residues. CDR3 sequence (DNA): TGTGCCAGCAGCTCTCGGACAGGGGAACGCTACACCTTC. The encoded protein is CASSSRTGERYTF.

A few counts support this clonotype. The V call is TRBV6-1, the J call TRBJ1-5, with D possibly matching TRBD1 (6 bases). V gave up 6 bases and J gave up 2 bases, with 11 bases separating them. The CDR3 runs 14 residues. The V gene's germline CDR1 is MNHNS and CDR2 SASEGT. The CDR3 bases are TGTGCCAGCAGAGGGGGGATCGGCAATCAGCCCCAGCATTTT. This codes for CASRGGIGNQPQHF.

This clonotype was recorded a few times. The chain joins TRBV16 to TRBJ1-4; D may be TRBD1 (6 bases). Germline CDR1 and CDR2: KGHSY and FQNENV. This CDR3 is 12 amino acids long. Trimming removed 5 bases at V and 14 bases at J, with 15 bases between. The chain's CDR3 is CASSGRTGSLFF. As DNA, the CDR3 is TGTGCCAGCAGCGGGAGAACAGGGTCGCTGTTTTTT.

This clonotype has ten or more counts. The V call is TRBV5-1, the J call TRBJ2-7, with unresolved D. From germline, CDR1 is SGHRS and CDR2 YFSETQ. The CDR3 loop spans 15 amino acids. V was trimmed by 0 bases and J by 1 base, leaving 11 bases between them. The CDR3 region has the DNA TGCGCCAGCAGCTTGGTTGGTGGAAGATCCTACGAGCAGTACTTC. Protein: CASSLVGGRSYEQYF. The entire variable domain, with the rest obtained from reference TRBV5-1 and TRBJ2-7, is as follows: KAGVTQTPRYLIKTRGQQVTLSCSPISGHRSVSWYQQTPGQGLQFLFEYFSETQRNKGNFPGRFSGRQFSNSRSEMNVSTLELGDSALYLCASSLVGGRSYEQYFGPGTRLTVT.

This clonotype has at least ten counts. This chain joins TRBV6-5 and TRBJ1-2, with 7 bases lining up with TRBD1. Germline V gene sequence: CDR1 MNHEY, CDR2 SVGAGI. V shed 6 bases, J shed 4 bases, and the junction held 11 bases outside the gene matches. This CDR3 is built from 15 residues. CDR3 nucleotides: TGTGCCAGCAGCCGCCGACAGGGATATGCCTATGGCTACACCTTC. The encoded protein is CASSRRQGYAYGYTF.

There are a few counts of this clonotype. The chain is built from TRBV3-1 and TRBJ1-2, with unresolved D. V was trimmed by 1 base and J by 8 bases, leaving 5 bases between them. This CDR3 has 11 residues. Germline V gives CDR1 LGHDT, CDR2 YNNKEL (reference sequence). CDR3 protein: CASSQAAGYTF. The CDR3 coding sequence is TGTGCCAGCAGCCAAGCTGCAGGCTACACCTTC.

The chain employs TRBV18 and TRBJ1-2; D gene ambiguous. V dropped 0 bases and J dropped 0 bases, with 11 bases sitting between them. The CDR3 sequence is 16 residues long. The germline CDR1 and CDR2 sequences are KGHSH and LQKENI. The CDR3 DNA reads as TGTGCCAGCTCACCACCGGGCAGCTTCGCTAACTATGGCTACACCTTC. Translating gives CASSPPGSFANYGYTF.

The chain combines TRBV4-3 with TRBJ2-7, with a tentative D call TRBD1 (5 bases). The CDR3 covers 16 residues. V gave up 1 base and J gave up 3 bases, with 16 bases separating them. Germline values: CDR1 LGHNA, CDR2 YSLEER. The CDR3 sequence: CASSQVWGPADYEQYF. CDR3 nucleotide sequence: TGCGCCAGCAGCCAAGTGTGGGGCCCGGCTGACTACGAGCAGTACTTC.

This clonotype has ten or more counts. The chain carries TRBV20-1 and TRBJ2-4; D gene unclear. The CDR3 loop spans 13 amino acids. The germline V and J ends were trimmed by 7 bases and 3 bases, with 13 bases remaining between them. CDR1 DFQATT and CDR2 SNEGSKA come from the germline V gene (reference sequence). Here the CDR3 reads CSEHGDGKNIQYF. In DNA, the CDR3 is TGCAGTGAGCATGGGGATGGCAAAAACATTCAGTACTTC.

V gene TRBV2 combines with J gene TRBJ2-4; D not resolved. This CDR3 has 14 residues. The ends were cut back, 6 bases at V and 8 bases at J, with 17 bases in the middle. The germline CDR1 and CDR2 sequences are SNHLY and FYNNEI. Here the CDR3 reads CASSPPLEWYIQYF. As DNA, the CDR3 is TGTGCCAGCAGCCCCCCGCTCGAGTGGTACATTCAGTACTTC.

The table lists this clonotype with a few counts. This rearrangement joins TRBV6-6 to TRBJ1-1; D gene uncertain. Germline V gives CDR1 MNHNY, CDR2 SVGAGI (reference sequence). This CDR3 has 14 residues. V was cut by 8 bases and J by 1 base, with 14 bases left in between. The CDR3 DNA reads as TGTGCCAGCGCCTTGGACCCCACGAACACTGAAGCTTTCTTT. It yields the protein CASALDPTNTEAFF.

This clonotype was recorded at least ten times. The V and J genes are TRBV10-3 and TRBJ2-3, with TRBD2 identical over 12 bases. This CDR3 spans 14 amino acids. The germline V gene encodes CDR1 ENHRY and CDR2 SYGVKD. With V trimmed by 9 bases and J by 5 bases, 6 bases remained unmatched. This chain's CDR3 is CAMASGGALDTQYF. DNA of the CDR3: TGTGCCATGGCTAGCGGGGGGGCTCTAGATACGCAGTATTTT.

This clonotype occurred many times. The rearrangement joins TRBV7-2 to TRBJ2-3; 13 bases match TRBD2. Germline lookup yields CDR1 SGHTA and CDR2 FQGNSA. The V gene end was trimmed by 3 bases and the J gene end by 8 bases; junction bases not matched to a gene: 8. The CDR3 runs to 16 residues. The CDR3 nucleotides are TGTGCCAGCAGCTTCACTACTAGCGGGGGGGCTGTTACGCAGTATTTT. It translates to CASSFTTSGGAVTQYF.

This clonotype was seen a handful of times. V usage is TRBV20-1 and J usage is TRBJ1-2; D unclear. V lost 7 bases to trimming and J lost 4 bases, with 13 bases between them. Germline-derived CDR1 and CDR2 are DFQATT and SNEGSKA (reference sequence). The CDR3 sequence is 12 residues long. This chain's CDR3 is CSVTGELYGYTF. The CDR3 coding sequence is TGCAGTGTCACCGGGGAGCTCTATGGCTACACCTTC.